The rows below give T cell receptor beta chains drawn from one sample of a study of CD8+CD57+ T cells in acquired aplastic anemia. One entry per CDR3 protein, called by TCRdb with MiXCR from the reads. The sample has about 160,000 distinct CDR3 sequences, roughly 40% seen once. Material for sequencing was sorted CD4+, CD8+, or CD8+CD57+ T cells (not recorded which) from PBMCs. The receptors derive from a human donor in good health. Both conserved end residues are part of each CDR3. The D gene is left open where the match is weak. Clone size appears in some rows only: once, few, many, or a class for an expanded clone.

J: TRBJ2-3; V: TRBV7-3; D: .; size: many; length: 13; DNA: TGTGCCAGCAGCTTAGGGGTCGCAGATACGCAGTATTTT; CDR3: CASSLGVADTQYF
J: TRBJ1-4; V: TRBV19; D: .; size: few; length: 13; DNA: TGTGCCATCAAGGGATCAACTAATGAAAAACTGTTTTTT; CDR3: CAIKGSTNEKLFF
J: TRBJ2-5; V: TRBV6-1; D: TRBD2; size: many; length: 14; DNA: TGTGCCAGCAGAACGGGGGGGCGGCGAGAGACCCAGTACTTC; CDR3: CASRTGGRRETQYF
J: TRBJ2-5; V: TRBV15; D: .; size: .; length: 13; DNA: TGTGCCACCAGCACCCGAACTGAAAAGACCCAGTACTTC; CDR3: CATSTRTEKTQYF
J: TRBJ1-6; V: TRBV20-1; D: .; size: .; length: 17; DNA: TGCAGTGCTAGAGATACCTCCCGAGGGACCAATAATTCACCCCTCCACTTT; CDR3: CSARDTSRGTNNSPLHF
J: TRBJ1-5; V: TRBV2; D: TRBD1; size: .; length: 13; DNA: TGTGCCAGCAGCAAGACAGGGTCCCAGCCCCAGCATTTT; CDR3: CASSKTGSQPQHF
J: TRBJ1-2; V: TRBV6-5; D: TRBD1; size: few; length: 16; DNA: TGTGCCAGCAGTTTGCGACAGGGGATTAATAACTATGGCTACACCTTC; CDR3: CASSLRQGINNYGYTF
J: TRBJ2-3; V: TRBV10-3; D: .; size: .; length: 12; DNA: TGTGCCATGCGGGGAGATTACAATGAGCAGTATTTT; CDR3: CAMRGDYNEQYF
J: TRBJ2-7; V: TRBV25-1; D: .; size: .; length: 15; DNA: TGTGCCAGCAGTCCCTCGGACTGGGCCGCATACGAGCAGTACTTC; CDR3: CASSPSDWAAYEQYF
J: TRBJ2-7; V: TRBV5-1; D: .; size: many; length: 14; DNA: TGCGCCAGCAGCTTGGACGGGAACTCCTACGAGCAGTACTTC; CDR3: CASSLDGNSYEQYF